This T cell receptor beta chain is from a study of human T cells and chemical hapten exposure. Study context: Donors were sensitized with 2% DPC on the upper inner arm.

In its sample, this clonotype was seen many times. Its specificity is not known. Whole-study results and caveats: PT1 expanded TCR counts correlated positively with patch test score. Donors in the study had alopecia, meaning their immune response may differ from healthy people's.

Sample time point: patch test 2, 6 weeks after DPC sensitization. Sample treatment: therapeutic diphenylcyclopropenone sensitization with weekly scalp DPC. Within the library, unique molecular identifiers were attached to each individual cDNA molecule. TCRdb reprocessed the RACE reads with MiXCR, giving one entry per CDR3 protein. In the table there are 35,000 to 50,000 distinct CDR3 sequences, about 8.9% of which are singletons. V shed 4 bases and J shed 3 bases, with 9 bases lying between them. The CDR3 runs 13 residues. In germline, CDR1 is LGHDT, CDR2 YNNKEL (reference sequence). The chain is built from TRBV3-1 and TRBJ1-1; D is undetermined. The sample consisted of whole blood, taken in connection with sensitization to the hapten diphenylcyclopropenone (DPC). This receptor was obtained from a woman in her forties with alopecia areata. Some clones in this sample may be carry-over from other donors' samples. CDR3 protein: CASSLGRDTEAFF. CDR3 nucleotides: TGTGCCAGCAGCCTAGGACGGGACACTGAAGCTTTCTTT.